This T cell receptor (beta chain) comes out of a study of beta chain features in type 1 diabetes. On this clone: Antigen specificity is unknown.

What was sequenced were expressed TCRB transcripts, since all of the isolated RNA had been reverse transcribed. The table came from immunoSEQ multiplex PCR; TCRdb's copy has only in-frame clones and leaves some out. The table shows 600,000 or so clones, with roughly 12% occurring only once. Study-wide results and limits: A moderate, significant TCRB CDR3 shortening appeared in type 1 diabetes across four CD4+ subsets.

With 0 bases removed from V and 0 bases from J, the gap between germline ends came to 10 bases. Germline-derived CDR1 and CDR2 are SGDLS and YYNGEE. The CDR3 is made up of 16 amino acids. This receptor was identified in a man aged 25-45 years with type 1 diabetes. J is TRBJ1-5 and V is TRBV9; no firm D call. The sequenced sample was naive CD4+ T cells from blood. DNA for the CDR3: TGTGCCAGCAGCGTAGGAGAAGGGAATAGCAATCAGCCCCAGCATTTT. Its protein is CASSVGEGNSNQPQHF.